The 30 T cell receptor beta chains presented below share a single source sample, sequenced in a study of shared clonotypes between healthy human individuals. Profiling relied on immunoSEQ multiplex PCR, and the TCRdb table lists in-frame clones only, not all of them. Of a few hundred thousand clones in the sample, approximately 65% were seen once. Source material: memory CD4+ T cells sorted from blood. The subset was: CD45RA-negative fraction. Receptors originate from a man younger than 45 in good health.

This clone was recorded a few times. Other DNA sequences within the sample encode an identical CDR3. The V and J genes are TRBV5-5 and TRBJ2-2; TRBD2 matches at 8 bases. The V gene end was trimmed by 2 bases and the J gene end by 5 bases; junction bases not matched to a gene: 2. Germline values: CDR1 SGHKS, CDR2 YYEKEE (reference sequence). This CDR3 has 14 amino acids. DNA for the CDR3: TGTGCCAGCAGCTTAGTAGCGGGAACCGGGGAGCTGTTTTTT. Its protein product is CASSLVAGTGELFF.

This chain connects TRBV10-3 to TRBJ2-1; TRBD1 matches 8 bases. V was clipped by 10 bases and J by 4 bases; unmatched bases: 6. Looked up from germline, CDR1 is ENHRY and CDR2 is SYGVKD. The CDR3 loop spans 13 amino acids. CDR3 in DNA: TGTGCCACCCAGGGGGCGCGGTACAATGAGCAGTTCTTC. Translation gives CATQGARYNEQFF.

V usage is TRBV15 and J usage is TRBJ2-7, with 7 bases aligning to TRBD2. V trimming: 0 bases; J trimming: 6 bases; junction bases outside the gene matches: 8. CDR1 LNHNV and CDR2 YYDKDF come from the germline V gene (reference sequence). The CDR3 totals 15 residues. DNA for the CDR3: TGTGCCACCAGCAGAGATCCATCTAGCGGCGGCGAGCAGTACTTC. Translating it yields CATSRDPSSGGEQYF.

This sequence joins TRBV2 and TRBJ2-3, with 9 bases fitting TRBD1. Germline CDR1 SNHLY, CDR2 FYNNEI. V gave up 5 bases and J gave up 4 bases; unmatched junction bases: 7. This CDR3 contains 15 residues. The chain's CDR3 is CASSLDRGSSDTQYF. In DNA, the CDR3 is TGTGCCAGCAGTTTAGACAGGGGGAGTTCAGATACGCAGTATTTT.

The chain uses TRBV9 and TRBJ1-1, with a possible D match to TRBD1 (5 bases). The CDR3 length is 13 residues. Germline CDR1 and CDR2: SGDLS and YYNGEE. V was clipped by 0 bases and J by 6 bases, with 9 bases between them. CDR3 residues: CASSVGPGAEAFF. In DNA form, the CDR3 reads TGTGCCAGCAGCGTAGGGCCGGGGGCTGAAGCTTTCTTT.

The rearrangement uses TRBV15 and TRBJ1-2; D unresolved. V lost 0 bases to trimming and J lost 9 bases, with 11 bases between them. CDR1 is LNHNV, CDR2 YYDKDF, per germline (reference sequence). The CDR3 consists of 13 residues. This chain's CDR3 is CATSRDQEASYTF. CDR3 nucleotides: TGTGCCACCAGCAGAGATCAGGAAGCCAGCTACACCTTC. The variable domain in full, with the rest retrieved from reference TRBV15 and TRBJ1-2, is DAMVIQNPRYQVTQFGKPVTLSCSQTLNHNVMYWYQQKSSQAPKLLFHYYDKDFNNEADTPDNFQSRRPNTSFCFLDIRSPGLGDTAMYLCATSRDQEASYTFGSGTRLTVV.

V gene TRBV15 combines with J gene TRBJ1-5; D uncertain. The V and J ends lost 0 bases and 2 bases respectively, with 5 bases between them. Germline lookup yields CDR1 LNHNV and CDR2 YYDKDF (reference sequence). CDR3 size: 14 residues. The CDR3 is CATSREAGNQPQHF. CDR3 nucleotides: TGTGCCACCAGCAGAGAAGCTGGCAATCAGCCCCAGCATTTT.

This rearrangement joins TRBV6-5 to TRBJ1-5, with D possibly TRBD1 on 5 matching bases. Germline CDR1 reads MNHEY; CDR2 reads SVGAGI. Trimming removed 6 bases from V and 0 bases from J, with 12 bases in between. The CDR3 has 15 residues. CDR3 in amino acids: CASSPGTLSNQPQHF. CDR3 nucleotide sequence: TGTGCCAGCAGCCCCGGGACTCTTAGCAATCAGCCCCAGCATTTT.

This rearrangement joins TRBV11-2 to TRBJ2-2; 13 bases line up with TRBD2. This CDR3 comprises 17 residues. Trimming cost V 4 bases and J 5 bases; bases outside gene matches: 7. Looked up from germline, CDR1 is SGHAT and CDR2 is FQNNGV. CDR3: CASSSTSGRGKTGELFF. For the CDR3, the DNA is TGTGCCAGCAGCTCTACTAGCGGGAGGGGTAAGACCGGGGAGCTGTTTTTT.

This clone was detected a few times. The V call is TRBV27, the J call TRBJ2-7, with D perhaps matching TRBD2 (5 bases). This CDR3 contains 16 residues. The germline V gene has CDR1 MNHEY and CDR2 SMNVEV (reference sequence). V gave up 3 bases and J gave up 0 bases, with 15 bases separating them. This chain's CDR3 is CASSFTGVPSSYEQYF. The CDR3 DNA reads as TGTGCCAGCAGTTTTACCGGGGTCCCCAGCTCCTACGAGCAGTACTTC.

The chain's CDR3 is CAGSDTENEKLFF. CDR3 nucleotides: TGTGCCGGATCAGACACGGAAAATGAAAAACTGTTTTTT. This chain joins TRBV6-6 and TRBJ1-4; D ambiguous. The CDR3 has 13 residues. Germline CDR1 MNHNY, CDR2 SVGAGI (reference sequence). Trimming left V 11 bases short and J 5 bases short, with 15 bases between.

The chain is built from TRBV5-1 and TRBJ1-1, with D maybe TRBD1 (6 bases). V was shortened by 0 bases and J by 4 bases, with 13 bases between the two germline ends. The CDR3 covers 15 residues. Germline values: CDR1 SGHRS, CDR2 YFSETQ. The CDR3 region has the DNA TGCGCCAGCAGCTTGGCCGGGGGGCAGGTCACTGAAGCTTTCTTT. Its translation: CASSLAGGQVTEAFF.

The rearrangement links TRBV7-9 to TRBJ2-7; 11 bases are a match to TRBD1. Trimming cost V 3 bases and J 3 bases; bases outside gene matches: 7. The CDR3 consists of 16 residues. Germline V gene data show CDR1 as SEHNR and CDR2 as FQNEAQ (reference sequence). CDR3 in amino acids: CASSFSPGTGGYEQYF. The CDR3, as DNA: TGTGCCAGCAGCTTTTCCCCCGGGACAGGGGGCTACGAGCAGTACTTC.

This clone was seen at least ten times. CDR3 in amino acids: CASSFSSSNTGELFF. The CDR3 bases are TGCGCCAGCAGCTTTAGCAGCTCTAACACCGGGGAGCTGTTTTTT. The V and J genes are TRBV5-1 and TRBJ2-2; unclear D gene. Trimming cost V 2 bases and J 2 bases, with 10 bases left between them. The CDR3 length is 15 residues. Germline loops: CDR1 SGHRS, CDR2 YFSETQ.

V is TRBV10-3 and J is TRBJ2-5; 7 nucleotides agree with TRBD2. In germline, CDR1 is ENHRY, CDR2 SYGVKD. Trimming at V came to 10 bases and at J to 7 bases, leaving 18 bases not matched to a gene. CDR3 length: 15 amino acids. The CDR3: CATRETSQDFGTQYF. DNA for the CDR3: TGTGCCACCCGAGAGACTAGCCAGGACTTCGGGACCCAGTACTTC.

This clone was observed many times. The chain couples TRBV7-2 to TRBJ2-1, with unresolved D. Germline CDR1 SGHTA, CDR2 FQGNSA. The V and J ends lost 0 bases and 2 bases respectively, with 11 bases between them. The CDR3 is 16 amino acids. DNA for the CDR3: TGTGCCAGCAGCTTAGCGTGGGCGGTAGCCTACAATGAGCAGTTCTTC. Protein sequence: CASSLAWAVAYNEQFF.

V and J are TRBV6-5 and TRBJ2-7, with TRBD2 matching 8 bases. The V and J ends lost 2 bases and 3 bases, in that order; junction bases with no gene match: 6. The CDR3 is made up of 15 amino acids. Germline-derived CDR1 and CDR2 are MNHEY and SVGAGI. The CDR3 coding sequence is TGTGCCAGCAGTTACGTGGCGGGAGGACTCTACGAGCAGTACTTC. This encodes CASSYVAGGLYEQYF.

The chain joins TRBV9 to TRBJ2-2; the match to TRBD2 covers 8 bases. V lost 3 bases and J lost 7; bases outside the gene matches: 14. The CDR3 is 17 amino acids. Per germline, CDR1 SGDLS and CDR2 YYNGEE. The CDR3 region is CASSAHLTLLAVGELFF. The CDR3 nucleotides read TGTGCCAGCAGCGCCCATTTGACATTACTAGCGGTCGGGGAGCTGTTTTTT.

This clone was seen more than once but under ten times. The chain is built from TRBV2 and TRBJ2-1, with a tentative D call TRBD1 (6 bases). CDR3 size: 11 residues. V gave up 6 bases and J gave up 9 bases, with 9 bases separating them. The germline CDR1 and CDR2 sequences are SNHLY and FYNNEI. Here the CDR3 DNA reads TGTGCCAGCAGCAGGGGTTTTGAGCAGTTCTTC. The encoded protein is CASSRGFEQFF.

The rearrangement links TRBV5-1 to TRBJ2-2; the match to TRBD2 covers 8 bases. Per germline, CDR1 SGHRS and CDR2 YFSETQ. The ends lost 0 bases at V and 2 bases at J; junction bases unmatched: 3. This CDR3 comprises 16 residues. CDR3 loop: CASSLATSGNTGELFF. The DNA of the CDR3 is TGCGCCAGCAGCTTGGCCACTAGCGGAAACACCGGGGAGCTGTTTTTT.

This clone came up many times. Additional DNA sequences in this sample encode the identical CDR3. The chain links TRBV9 to TRBJ2-5, with 9 bases matching TRBD2. V shed 3 bases and J 5 bases; nucleotides not matched to a gene: 5. The V gene's germline CDR1 is SGDLS and CDR2 YYNGEE. This CDR3 contains 14 residues. CDR3 DNA: TGTGCCAGCAGCGCTAGCGGGGCGGGGGAGACCCAGTACTTC. Translated, it gives CASSASGAGETQYF.

The DNA of the CDR3 is TGTGCCAGCCAGGGCTACGAGCAGTACTTC. This gives the protein CASQGYEQYF. The chain recombines TRBV28 with TRBJ2-7; weak D call: TRBD1 (5 bases). With 8 bases removed from V and 3 bases from J, the gap between germline ends came to 5 bases. CDR3 length: 10 residues. The germline gives CDR1 MDHEN, CDR2 SYDVKM.

The CDR3 nucleotides are TGTGCCAGCAGCTCCGGACTAGAGTCCCATGAGCAGTTCTTC. Its translation is CASSSGLESHEQFF. The chain has TRBV5-4 and TRBJ2-1, with TRBD2 matching over 7 bases. Unmatched junction bases numbered 8, after V lost 3 bases and J lost 8 bases. Germline CDR1 reads SGHNT; CDR2 reads YYREEE (reference sequence). The CDR3 runs 14 residues.

The chain has TRBV27 and TRBJ1-1; 9 bases align to TRBD1. In germline, CDR1 is MNHEY, CDR2 SMNVEV (reference sequence). J gave up 3 bases and V 3 bases, and 14 bases lay outside the gene matches. The CDR3 runs 18 residues. CDR3 DNA: TGTGCCAGCAGTTTGTGGGGGACAGGGTTAGGTGGGGACACTGAAGCTTTCTTT. This sequence encodes CASSLWGTGLGGDTEAFF.

This clone has a single count. This chain links TRBV27 with TRBJ1-5; a weak D match, TRBD1 (5 bases). Trimming pared 3 bases from V and 3 bases from J, leaving 12 bases between. Germline loops: CDR1 MNHEY, CDR2 SMNVEV (reference sequence). There are 15 residues in the CDR3. DNA for the CDR3: TGTGCCAGCAGTTTTAGGGGCCCCTACAATCAGCCCCAGCATTTT. Translating gives CASSFRGPYNQPQHF.

This clone has a handful of counts. The chain recombines TRBV4-3 with TRBJ2-1; D gene unclear. The length of the CDR3 is 16 residues. The ends were cut back, 3 bases at V and 3 bases at J, with 15 bases in the middle. From germline, CDR1 is LGHNA and CDR2 YSLEER. This CDR3 is CASSHWVGLDYNEQFF. The CDR3 DNA sequence: TGCGCCAGCAGCCATTGGGTCGGGCTAGACTACAATGAGCAGTTCTTC.

The chain links TRBV5-4 to TRBJ1-4; the D is unclear. Germline V lookup: CDR1 SGHNT, CDR2 YYREEE (reference sequence). The CDR3 totals 14 residues. V was clipped by 3 bases and J by 8 bases, with 14 bases between them. For the CDR3, the DNA is TGTGCCAGCAGCTCGATAGGGCTGCAGGAAAAACTGTTTTTT. Translating gives CASSSIGLQEKLFF. The full variable domain, rest sourced from reference TRBV5-4 and TRBJ1-4, is ETGVTQSPTHLIKTRGQQVTLRCSSQSGHNTVSWYQQALGQGPQFIFQYYREEENGRGNFPPRFSGLQFPNYSSELNVNALELDDSALYLCASSSIGLQEKLFFGSGTQLSVL.

This sequence joins TRBV7-2 and TRBJ2-7; possible D gene TRBD2, 6 bases. Per germline, CDR1 SGHTA and CDR2 FQGNSA. This CDR3 contains 14 residues. The V end lost 3 bases, the J end lost 4 bases, and 13 bases lay between the germline ends. The CDR3: CASSFRQGGYEQYF. The DNA of the CDR3 is TGTGCCAGCAGCTTTCGCCAAGGAGGGTACGAGCAGTACTTC.

This clone was detected only once. J is TRBJ2-3 and V is TRBV9; D remains unclear. CDR1 is SGDLS, CDR2 YYNGEE, per germline. Between the trimmed V and J ends, which lost 4 bases and 6 bases, there was a span of 12 bases. This CDR3 comprises 13 residues. The CDR3 region is CASSSTFKDTQYF. The DNA for the CDR3 is TGTGCCAGCAGCTCGACCTTTAAGGATACGCAGTATTTT.

This clone was seen a handful of times. The rearrangement links TRBV7-8 to TRBJ2-1; 9 bases fit TRBD2. Trimming cost V 5 bases and J 6 bases; bases outside gene matches: 17. The CDR3 is 18 residues long. The V gene's germline CDR1 is SGHVS and CDR2 FQNEAQ. The CDR3 nucleotides read TGTGCCAGCAGCCCAGCCCCACAGACTTTAGCGGGAGCCAATGAGCAGTTCTTC. Its protein product is CASSPAPQTLAGANEQFF.